The 25 T cell receptor beta chains given below trace back to one sample, sequenced in a study of cytomegalovirus exposure and HLA in healthy donors. The PCR contained 60 Vbeta and 13 Jbeta primers. TCRdb keeps only in-frame clones here, not all; method: immunoSEQ multiplex PCR. The sample lists 150,000 to 200,000 clones; about three quarters were seen once. Sequencing was done on a sample of PBMCs. Source of these receptors: a female donor in good health and CMV-seronegative.

In this sample, this clone turned up once. The chain carries TRBV28 and TRBJ1-5; D gene unclear. There are 14 residues in the CDR3. The V gene's germline CDR1 is MDHEN and CDR2 SYDVKM. V lost 6 bases to trimming and J lost 1 base, with 10 bases between them. The CDR3 region is CASSLPRSNQPQHF. The CDR3 coding sequence is TGTGCCAGCAGCCTACCGAGGAGCAATCAGCCCCAGCATTTT.

J is TRBJ2-2 and V is TRBV29-1; 11 nucleotides agree with TRBD1. Trimming removed 3 bases from V and 2 bases from J; junction bases left unmatched: 2. There are 15 residues in the CDR3. Germline V lookup: CDR1 SQVTM, CDR2 ANQGSEA. The CDR3 reads CSVERTGGNTGELFF. In DNA, the CDR3 is TGCAGCGTTGAGAGGACAGGGGGCAACACCGGGGAGCTGTTTTTT.

This clone was detected a few times. The rearrangement uses TRBV6-6 and TRBJ2-7; 8 bases are a match to TRBD2. The CDR3 loop spans 15 amino acids. The junction had 6 bases not matched to a gene; V was cut back by 3 bases and J by 2 bases. Germline assignment: CDR1 MNHNY and CDR2 SVGAGI (reference sequence). This chain's CDR3 is CASSYKREPPYEQYF. Written as DNA, the CDR3 is TGTGCCAGCAGTTATAAGCGGGAGCCCCCCTACGAGCAGTACTTC.

This chain joins TRBV19 and TRBJ2-1, with a possible D match to TRBD2 (5 bases). Germline CDR1 LNHDA, CDR2 SQIVND (reference sequence). V was cut by 6 bases and J by 7 bases, with 19 bases left in between. The CDR3 totals 15 residues. CDR3 residues: CASRDGEGSGNEQFF. Written as DNA, the CDR3 is TGTGCCAGTAGGGACGGAGAGGGATCGGGAAATGAGCAGTTCTTC.

This clone was observed a few times. The chain is built from TRBV6-1 and TRBJ2-5, with 8 bases aligning to TRBD2. This CDR3 region has 15 residues. Trimming cost V 5 bases and J 4 bases; bases outside gene matches: 9. Germline V lookup: CDR1 MNHNS, CDR2 SASEGT. CDR3 sequence: CASSPGLASGETQYF. CDR3 in DNA: TGTGCCAGCAGTCCCGGACTAGCATCAGGAGAGACCCAGTACTTC.

The chain recombines TRBV2 with TRBJ2-5, with a tentative D call TRBD2 (5 bases). Trimming pared 3 bases from V and 1 base from J, leaving 12 bases between. There are 15 residues in the CDR3. Germline values: CDR1 SNHLY, CDR2 FYNNEI. The CDR3 here is CASSESSWGQETQYF. The CDR3 DNA is TGTGCCAGCAGTGAGTCTAGCTGGGGCCAAGAGACCCAGTACTTC. Combining the CDR3 with reference TRBV2 and TRBJ2-5 gives the whole variable domain EPEVTQTPSHQVTQMGQEVILRCVPISNHLYFYWYRQILGQKVEFLVSFYNNEISEKSEIFDDQFSVERPDGSNFTLKIRSTKLEDSAMYFCASSESSWGQETQYFGPGTRLLVL.

The chain recombines TRBV19 with TRBJ2-7, with 9 bases identical to TRBD1. Germline-derived CDR1 and CDR2 are LNHDA and SQIVND (reference sequence). This CDR3 has 14 amino acids. The junction had 6 bases not matched to a gene; V was cut back by 5 bases and J by 4 bases. CDR3 in DNA: TGTGCCAGTAGTTTGGGACAGGGCGAGTACGAGCAGTACTTC. Protein sequence: CASSLGQGEYEQYF.

The V and J genes are TRBV4-1 and TRBJ1-3; 7 nucleotides line up with TRBD1. There are 15 residues in the CDR3. CDR1 and CDR2 (germline): MGHRA, YSYEKL. After removal of 5 bases from V and 4 bases from J, the junction contained 8 bases not matched to a gene. CDR3 protein: CASSSTGTEGNTIYF. In DNA form, the CDR3 reads TGCGCCAGCAGCTCCACCGGGACAGAAGGAAACACCATATATTTT.

The J gene is TRBJ2-3, the V gene TRBV2; 10 bases align to TRBD2. Germline trimming cut 6 bases from V and 0 bases from J; bases unmatched to any gene: 6. This CDR3 has 16 residues. Per germline, CDR1 SNHLY and CDR2 FYNNEI. The CDR3 protein is CASSGGLAASTDTQYF. In nucleotides, the CDR3 is TGTGCCAGCAGCGGAGGACTAGCGGCTAGCACAGATACGCAGTATTTT.

The J gene is TRBJ2-3, the V gene TRBV11-2, with D tentatively TRBD2 (6 bases). The CDR3 is 15 amino acids. The germline gives CDR1 SGHAT, CDR2 FQNNGV. V was shortened by 5 bases and J by 2 bases, with 14 bases between the two germline ends. This chain's CDR3 is CASSQVAENTDTQYF. CDR3 DNA: TGTGCCAGCAGCCAAGTAGCGGAGAACACAGATACGCAGTATTTT.

This clone was recorded a few times. The chain couples TRBV5-1 to TRBJ2-2, with D possibly being TRBD1 (5 bases). V lost 2 bases, J lost 2 bases, and 7 bases lay in between. CDR1 and CDR2 from the germline V gene are SGHRS and YFSETQ. The CDR3 has 14 residues. CDR3 residues: CASSLGANTGELFF. CDR3 DNA: TGCGCCAGCAGCTTAGGGGCCAACACCGGGGAGCTGTTTTTT.

This clone was detected a few times. This rearrangement joins TRBV10-3 to TRBJ2-4; unclear D gene. CDR1 ENHRY and CDR2 SYGVKD come from the germline V gene. V was clipped by 5 bases and J by 8 bases, with 16 bases between them. The CDR3 totals 14 residues. The CDR3 spells CAISPDAELDIQYF. CDR3 nucleotides: TGTGCCATCAGTCCCGATGCTGAGCTCGACATTCAGTACTTC.

The chain carries TRBV13 and TRBJ2-7, with D unresolved. Germline CDR1 and CDR2: PRHDT and FYEKMQ (reference sequence). This CDR3 spans 11 amino acids. The germline V and J ends were trimmed by 5 bases and 3 bases, with 5 bases remaining between them. CDR3 sequence (DNA): TGTGCCAGCAGCGAACTCTACGAGCAGTACTTC. This codes for CASSELYEQYF.

This clone was found a few times. The V call is TRBV11-2, the J call TRBJ1-1; D unresolved. V lost 2 bases and J lost 9, with 7 bases in between. The CDR3 loop spans 11 amino acids. Germline CDR1 SGHAT, CDR2 FQNNGV. Here the CDR3 reads CASSLSDQAFF. The CDR3, as DNA: TGTGCCAGCAGCTTATCAGATCAAGCTTTCTTT.

The chain links TRBV18 to TRBJ2-5, with D tentatively TRBD2 (7 bases). Germline V CDR1 and CDR2: KGHSH, LQKENI. CDR3 size: 17 residues. Trimming took off 3 bases at V and 1 base at J, with 18 bases between the two ends. The CDR3 coding sequence is TGTGCCAGCTCACCCCGGGGGCGGGGGACCTCCCAAGAGACCCAGTACTTC. This translates into CASSPRGRGTSQETQYF.

The rearrangement joins TRBV9 to TRBJ2-4; D might be TRBD2 (6 bases). This CDR3 is built from 18 residues. Trimming cost V 0 bases and J 4 bases, with 20 bases left between them. Germline V gives CDR1 SGDLS, CDR2 YYNGEE. The CDR3 region is CASSVGEEQRRGKNIQYF. DNA for the CDR3: TGTGCCAGCAGCGTAGGGGAGGAGCAGCGCCGGGGGAAAAACATTCAGTACTTC.

This clone was detected only a few times. The chain joins TRBV7-2 to TRBJ2-3, with 15 bases identical to TRBD2. With V trimmed by 5 bases and J by 0 bases, 6 bases remained unmatched. Germline V gene lookup returns CDR1 SGHTA and CDR2 FQGNSA. The CDR3 extends over 18 amino acids. The DNA of the CDR3 is TGTGCCAGCAGCCCCCGGGGACTAGCGGGGGGTAGCACAGATACGCAGTATTTT. The encoded protein is CASSPRGLAGGSTDTQYF.

The chain carries TRBV19 and TRBJ2-2; 7 nucleotides align to TRBD1. The trim removed 8 bases at V and 6 bases at J, leaving 18 bases unmatched. The CDR3 is 17 residues long. Looked up from germline, CDR1 is LNHDA and CDR2 is SQIVND (reference sequence). In nucleotides, the CDR3 is TGTGCCAGTCGTGCCTTTGAAGGGGGCTTGACCCCCGGGGAGCTGTTTTTT. Translated: CASRAFEGGLTPGELFF.

CDR3 bases: TGTGCCAGCGGGATTCTAGCGGGGAGAAAGGATGAGCAGTTCTTC. It encodes CASGILAGRKDEQFF. V is TRBV18 and J is TRBJ2-1; 9 nucleotides align to TRBD2. This CDR3 region has 15 residues. The germline V gene has CDR1 KGHSH and CDR2 LQKENI. After removal of 8 bases from V and 8 bases from J, the junction contained 13 bases not matched to a gene.

The chain employs TRBV9 and TRBJ2-1; D gene unclear. Germline lookup yields CDR1 SGDLS and CDR2 YYNGEE. V dropped 2 bases and J dropped 8 bases, with 8 bases sitting between them. The CDR3 contains 12 residues. The CDR3 loop is CASSVRVDEQFF. The CDR3 DNA sequence: TGTGCCAGCAGCGTTAGAGTCGATGAGCAGTTCTTC.

J is TRBJ2-3 and V is TRBV5-1; 10 bases line up with TRBD2. The CDR3 is 16 residues long. The trim removed 4 bases at V and 1 base at J, leaving 6 bases unmatched. CDR1 SGHRS and CDR2 YFSETQ come from the germline V gene. CDR3 sequence (DNA): TGCGCCAGCAGCCGGGGGGGGACTAGCGGCACAGATACGCAGTATTTT. Its translation is CASSRGGTSGTDTQYF.

The chain has TRBV9 and TRBJ2-1; perhaps TRBD2 as D (7 bases). CDR1 SGDLS and CDR2 YYNGEE come from the germline V gene. The V gene lost 4 bases and the J gene lost 8 bases, with 22 bases spanning the gap. This CDR3 is 16 amino acids long. The CDR3 nucleotides are TGTGCCAGCAGCCAAAGGGGGGGGACAACTTACGATGAGCAGTTCTTC. It translates to CASSQRGGTTYDEQFF.

The chain recombines TRBV6-1 with TRBJ2-2; 7 bases align to TRBD1. V lost 2 bases to trimming and J lost 4 bases; unmatched junction nucleotides: 4. CDR3 length equals 15 residues. Germline assignment: CDR1 MNHNS and CDR2 SASEGT. The CDR3 DNA follows: TGTGCCAGCAGTGAATGGCAGGGGGTCACCGGGGAGCTGTTTTTT. Amino acid sequence: CASSEWQGVTGELFF.

This chain links TRBV6-1 with TRBJ2-7, with 8 bases aligning to TRBD2. The ends lost 6 bases at V and 0 bases at J; junction bases unmatched: 7. Germline CDR1 is MNHNS and CDR2 is SASEGT. The CDR3 length is 15 residues. In DNA form, the CDR3 reads TGTGCCAGCAGCGGGGTAGCGGGGAGCTCCTACGAGCAGTACTTC. Amino acid sequence: CASSGVAGSSYEQYF.

Comment on this clone: Other DNA sequences in the sample encode the same CDR3. This rearrangement joins TRBV28 to TRBJ1-5; 8 nucleotides agree with TRBD1. From germline, CDR1 is MDHEN and CDR2 SYDVKM. The CDR3 sequence is 15 residues long. Losses at the gene ends were 2 bases for V and 4 bases for J; bases not matched to a gene: 4. The DNA of the CDR3 is TGTGCCAGCAGTTTACAGGGGGCAAGGAATCAGCCCCAGCATTTT. Encoded protein: CASSLQGARNQPQHF.